Reported below is one T cell receptor beta chain. After removal of 6 bases from V and 3 bases from J, the junction contained 8 bases not matched to a gene. The germline gives CDR1 KGHSH, CDR2 LQKENI. The CDR3 is made up of 16 amino acids. These data originate in a study of blood T cell repertoires in COVID-19. TCRdb's copy holds only in-frame clones and misses some; the assay was immunoSEQ multiplex PCR. The sample includes 140,000 to 150,000 clones, roughly three quarters seen only once; the top ten take 5% to 7%. Everyone who took part was about 18 to 89 years old, and they came from 24 US areas. Each recovered donor of Cohort 3 presented with two negative PCRs, clearance, or symptom resolution.

Sequencing was carried out using PBMCs or T cells enriched from blood (not recorded which). The rearrangement joins TRBV18 to TRBJ2-3; TRBD2 aligns across 11 bases. The receptor was derived from a woman aged 50 to 65 who had recovered from COVID-19. The CDR3 bases are TGTGCCAGCTCCGCCATTAGCGGGGGGGCGACAGATACGCAGTATTTT. Amino acid sequence: CASSAISGGATDTQYF.